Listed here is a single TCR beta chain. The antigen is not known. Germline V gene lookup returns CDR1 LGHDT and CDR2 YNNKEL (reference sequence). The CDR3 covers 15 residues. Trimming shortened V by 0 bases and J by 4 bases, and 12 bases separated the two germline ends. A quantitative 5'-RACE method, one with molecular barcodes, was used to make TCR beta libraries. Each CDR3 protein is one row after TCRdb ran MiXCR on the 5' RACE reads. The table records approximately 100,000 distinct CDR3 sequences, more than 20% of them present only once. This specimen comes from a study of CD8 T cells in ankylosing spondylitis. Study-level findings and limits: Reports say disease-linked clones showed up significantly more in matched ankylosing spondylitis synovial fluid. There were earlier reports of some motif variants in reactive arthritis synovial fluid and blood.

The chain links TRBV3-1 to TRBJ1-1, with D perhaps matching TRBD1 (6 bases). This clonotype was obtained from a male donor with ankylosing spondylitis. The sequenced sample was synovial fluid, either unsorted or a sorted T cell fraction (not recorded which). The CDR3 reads CASSQEPGESTEAFF. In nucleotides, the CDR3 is TGTGCCAGCAGCCAAGAACCAGGGGAGTCCACTGAAGCTTTCTTT.